One sample yielded the 6 T cell receptor beta chains listed below, sequenced in a study of vaccination effects on CD4 cells after COVID-19 (dated by TCRdb to the early 2020s). No antigen has been assigned to these receptors. Receptor libraries were prepared by the immunoSEQ multiplex PCR assay. In TCRdb, the immuneACCESS table is reduced to in-frame sequences with V and J assigned. These tables do not hold every clone; where another copy was compared, an unresolved V gene accounts for under half, and the others remain unexplained. The sample table shows some 40,000 clones, and more than 65% are seen once. The biggest ten clones account for roughly 7.7% of the sample. After around ten days of culture, CD4+ T cells were isolated with the EasySep CD4+ T cell isolation kit. Each participant got two doses of an mRNA SARS-CoV-2 vaccine, either BNT162b2 or mRNA-1273. The source material was CD4+ T cells from PBMCs cultured without peptide, sampled after COVID-19 vaccination. All receptors come from a human donor who received a COVID-19 vaccine.

V and J are TRBV5-1 and TRBJ2-7; 9 bases match TRBD2. Trimming removed 0 bases from V and 2 bases from J; junction bases left unmatched: 3. Germline V CDR1 and CDR2: SGHRS, YFSETQ. The CDR3 runs to 15 residues. The CDR3 protein is CASSLGSGGTYEQYF. The CDR3 region has the DNA TGCGCCAGCAGCTTGGGCAGCGGGGGGACCTACGAGCAGTACTTC.

CDR3 amino acids: CASSQDSGGHDGTQYF. In nucleotides, the CDR3 is TGTGCCAGCAGCCAAGATAGCGGGGGACATGACGGGACCCAGTACTTC. V is TRBV4-2 and J is TRBJ2-5; 9 nucleotides line up with TRBD2. Trimming removed 0 bases from V and 7 bases from J; junction bases left unmatched: 9. This CDR3 has 16 amino acids. The germline CDR1 and CDR2 sequences are LGHNA and YNFKEQ.

A word on this clone: The sample carries other DNA sequences with the same CDR3. The rearrangement links TRBV19 to TRBJ1-5; D not resolved. V was clipped by 6 bases and J by 0 bases, with 6 bases between them. Germline V gene lookup returns CDR1 LNHDA and CDR2 SQIVND (reference sequence). The CDR3 sequence is 13 residues long. The CDR3 loop is CASSPYSNQPQHF. The CDR3 nucleotides are TGTGCCAGTAGCCCTTATAGCAATCAGCCCCAGCATTTT.

This clone was counted between two and nine times. V and J are TRBV6-4 and TRBJ1-2; D possibly corresponds to TRBD1 (6 bases). The CDR3 has 14 amino acids. V was shortened by 7 bases and J by 2 bases, with 14 bases between the two germline ends. The germline CDR1 and CDR2 sequences are MRHNA and SNTAGT. CDR3 DNA: TGTGCCAGCAACCTTGGGGGCGCAAACTATGGCTACACCTTC. Protein sequence: CASNLGGANYGYTF.

The chain joins TRBV7-2 to TRBJ2-7; D might be TRBD2 (5 bases). Germline CDR1 SGHTA, CDR2 FQGNSA. V dropped 0 bases and J dropped 3 bases, with 9 bases sitting between them. This CDR3 contains 14 residues. CDR3 amino acids: CASSLAPGIYEQYF. The CDR3 DNA reads TGTGCCAGCAGCTTAGCCCCCGGGATCTACGAGCAGTACTTC.

This clone was picked up a small number of times. The V call is TRBV10-3, the J call TRBJ1-4; D gene ambiguous. Germline CDR1 ENHRY, CDR2 SYGVKD. The CDR3 is made up of 17 amino acids. Trimming left V 4 bases short and J 8 bases short, with 23 bases between. CDR3 in amino acids: CAISVIQILGVSEKLFF. The DNA for the CDR3 is TGTGCCATCAGTGTTATTCAGATCCTAGGTGTTAGCGAAAAACTGTTTTTT.